This entry lists 17 T cell receptor beta chains sequenced from one sample in a study of T cells in Graves' hyperthyroidism and ophthalmopathy. RNA transcripts served as the template for amplifying TCR beta CDR3 regions. Researchers ran a first-round RT-PCR on the TCR CDR3 using the HTBI primer set. TCRdb re-derived calls from the multiplex PCR reads in MiXCR, one entry per CDR3 protein. The profile shows roughly 800,000 distinct CDR3 sequences, more than 30% of them singletons. The specimen sequenced was blood. These receptors came from a man in his late teens or twenties with Graves' hyperthyroidism.

The table lists this clonotype with a few counts. The chain carries TRBV2 and TRBJ1-6; D is undetermined. Trimming removed 5 bases from V and 5 bases from J, with 13 bases in between. The CDR3 length is 15 residues. Germline V gives CDR1 SNHLY, CDR2 FYNNEI. The CDR3 region is CASSYTSYDNSPLHF. DNA of the CDR3: TGTGCCAGCAGTTACACCAGTTATGATAATTCACCCCTCCACTTT.

The chain combines TRBV9 with TRBJ1-2, with 9 bases aligning to TRBD1. Germline values: CDR1 SGDLS, CDR2 YYNGEE. Germline trimming cut 0 bases from V and 5 bases from J; bases unmatched to any gene: 5. The CDR3 has 15 residues. The CDR3 DNA reads as TGTGCCAGCAGCGTAGAGGGGACAGGGCCTTATGGCTACACCTTC. Residues: CASSVEGTGPYGYTF. The variable domain in full, with the rest retrieved from reference TRBV9 and TRBJ1-2, is DSGVTQTPKHLITATGQRVTLRCSPRSGDLSVYWYQQSLDQGLQFLIQYYNGEERAKGNILERFSAQQFPDLHSELNLSSLELGDSALYFCASSVEGTGPYGYTFGSGTRLTVV.

This clonotype was observed at least ten times. The DNA of the CDR3 is TGTGCCAGCGCGCAGCTTTACTATGGCTACACCTTC. It yields the protein CASAQLYYGYTF. The V call is TRBV2, the J call TRBJ1-2, with D unclear. This CDR3 comprises 12 residues. Germline V gene lookup returns CDR1 SNHLY and CDR2 FYNNEI. Trimming shortened V by 8 bases and J by 3 bases, and 10 bases separated the two germline ends. The variable domain in full, completed from reference TRBV2 and TRBJ1-2, reads EPEVTQTPSHQVTQMGQEVILRCVPISNHLYFYWYRQILGQKVEFLVSFYNNEISEKSEIFDDQFSVERPDGSNFTLKIRSTKLEDSAMYFCASAQLYYGYTFGSGTRLTVV.

The chain couples TRBV20-1 to TRBJ2-7; TRBD2 aligns across 9 bases. The CDR3 sequence is 15 residues long. Germline CDR1 is DFQATT and CDR2 is SNEGSKA (reference sequence). J was trimmed by 0 bases and V by 5 bases; bases with no gene match: 8. The CDR3 loop is CSAGSSGGSSYEQYF. Here the CDR3 DNA reads TGCAGTGCTGGTAGTAGCGGGGGTAGCTCCTACGAGCAGTACTTC.

V and J are TRBV7-6 and TRBJ2-7, with TRBD1 identical over 8 bases. The CDR3 spans 15 residues. V lost 4 bases, J lost 3 bases, and 8 bases stayed unmatched. Germline V gene data show CDR1 as SGHVS and CDR2 as FNYEAQ. This chain's CDR3 is CASSSGQEGGYEQYF. DNA of the CDR3: TGTGCCAGCAGCTCGGGACAGGAAGGGGGCTACGAGCAGTACTTC. Filled out from reference TRBV7-6 and TRBJ2-7, the complete variable domain reads GAGVSQSPRYKVTKRGQDVALRCDPISGHVSLYWYRQALGQGPEFLTYFNYEAQQDKSGLPNDRFSAERPEGSISTLTIQRTEQRDSAMYRCASSSGQEGGYEQYFGPGTRLTVT.

This clonotype was recorded many times. The chain has TRBV7-8 and TRBJ1-5; a weak D match, TRBD1 (5 bases). The CDR3 is made up of 15 amino acids. The V gene lost 3 bases and the J gene lost 3 bases, with 12 bases spanning the gap. Germline V lookup: CDR1 SGHVS, CDR2 FQNEAQ. The CDR3 region has the DNA TGTGCCAGCAGCTTTTCAGGGTTCGCCAATCAGCCCCAGCATTTT. Translated: CASSFSGFANQPQHF.

The J gene is TRBJ2-5, the V gene TRBV15; 12 bases line up with TRBD2. The CDR3 is 15 residues long. From germline, CDR1 is LNHNV and CDR2 YYDKDF (reference sequence). The V segment lost 3 bases and the J segment 4 bases; nucleotides outside the gene matches: 3. As DNA, the CDR3 is TGTGCCACCAGCAGTCAGACTAGCGGGAGAGAGACCCAGTACTTC. Its translation: CATSSQTSGRETQYF.

This clonotype was counted ten times or more. This chain joins TRBV15 and TRBJ1-4; unclear D gene. The ends were cut back, 9 bases at V and 7 bases at J, with 6 bases in the middle. The CDR3 sequence is 10 residues long. Germline CDR1 and CDR2: LNHNV and YYDKDF (reference sequence). CDR3 DNA sequence: TGTGCCACTTCGGGTGAAAAACTGTTTTTT. Translated, it gives CATSGEKLFF.

The gene calls are TRBV29-1 and TRBJ2-5; 8 nucleotides match TRBD2. V gave up 4 bases and J gave up 5 bases; unmatched junction bases: 9. Germline V lookup: CDR1 SQVTM, CDR2 ANQGSEA. The CDR3 covers 14 residues. In nucleotides, the CDR3 is TGCAGCGTTGCCGGGACTAGTCTGATGGAGACCCAGTACTTC. It encodes CSVAGTSLMETQYF.

V is TRBV7-9 and J is TRBJ2-7, with D perhaps matching TRBD2 (6 bases). In germline, CDR1 is SEHNR, CDR2 FQNEAQ (reference sequence). The CDR3 loop spans 14 amino acids. V lost 7 bases and J 2 bases, leaving 15 bases between the germline ends. The CDR3 reads CASTGGGNTYEQYF. CDR3 in DNA: TGTGCCAGCACCGGGGGAGGAAACACCTACGAGCAGTACTTC.

To note about this clonotype: Being one base from a much bigger clone, this may be a read error. The genes are TRBV19 and TRBJ1-1; no clear D. The CDR3 extends over 14 amino acids. Germline V gene data show CDR1 as LNHDA and CDR2 as SQIVND (reference sequence). V lost 3 bases to trimming and J lost 0 bases, with 8 bases between them. The CDR3: CASSMSGVNTEAFF. The CDR3 nucleotides are TGTGCCAGTAGTATGAGTGGTGTGAACACTGAAGCTTTCTTT.

This clonotype has just a few counts. The chain recombines TRBV9 with TRBJ2-7, with D perhaps assigned TRBD1 or TRBD2 (6 bases each). The CDR3 runs to 13 residues. Trimming pared 1 base from V and 6 bases from J, leaving 11 bases between. Germline assignment: CDR1 SGDLS and CDR2 YYNGEE. The CDR3: CASSVITGAEQYF. The CDR3 DNA reads TGTGCCAGCAGCGTAATAACGGGGGCCGAGCAGTACTTC.

This clonotype has just one count. The gene calls are TRBV7-2 and TRBJ2-3, with TRBD1 identical over 7 bases. CDR3 size: 15 residues. The J segment lost 3 bases and the V segment lost 3 bases, leaving 6 bases of the junction unmatched. Germline values: CDR1 SGHTA, CDR2 FQGNSA. In DNA, the CDR3 is TGTGCCAGCAGCTTGACAGGGTACTTGACAGATACGCAGTATTTT. Residues: CASSLTGYLTDTQYF.

This sequence joins TRBV20-1 and TRBJ2-7; no firm D call. Germline CDR1 reads DFQATT; CDR2 reads SNEGSKA (reference sequence). This CDR3 has 11 amino acids. The CDR3 bases are TGCAGCCAAGCCCCCAACTACGAGCAGTACTTC. Translated, it gives CSQAPNYEQYF.

V is TRBV15 and J is TRBJ1-5, with D uncertain. CDR3 length: 15 residues. Germline assignment: CDR1 LNHNV and CDR2 YYDKDF (reference sequence). Trimming removed 0 bases at V and 7 bases at J, with 13 bases between. The CDR3, as DNA: TGTGCCACCAGCAGAGATACTAGCTACGACCAGCCCCAGCATTTT. This translates into CATSRDTSYDQPQHF.

This clonotype was detected many times. The V and J genes are TRBV11-2 and TRBJ1-2, with 9 bases that match TRBD1. Germline trimming cut 5 bases from V and 4 bases from J; bases unmatched to any gene: 8. Per germline, CDR1 SGHAT and CDR2 FQNNGV. This CDR3 region has 15 residues. The CDR3 protein is CASSPNRGRSYGYTF. The CDR3 DNA reads TGTGCCAGCAGCCCAAACAGGGGGCGAAGCTATGGCTACACCTTC.

This clonotype was counted many times. The chain joins TRBV2 to TRBJ1-5, with D tentatively TRBD1 (5 bases). Germline-derived CDR1 and CDR2 are SNHLY and FYNNEI. The CDR3 consists of 14 residues. V was shortened by 7 bases and J by 1 base, with 11 bases between the two germline ends. CDR3 amino acids: CASKGRSSNQPQHF. The DNA for the CDR3 is TGTGCCAGCAAGGGGCGGTCAAGCAATCAGCCCCAGCATTTT.